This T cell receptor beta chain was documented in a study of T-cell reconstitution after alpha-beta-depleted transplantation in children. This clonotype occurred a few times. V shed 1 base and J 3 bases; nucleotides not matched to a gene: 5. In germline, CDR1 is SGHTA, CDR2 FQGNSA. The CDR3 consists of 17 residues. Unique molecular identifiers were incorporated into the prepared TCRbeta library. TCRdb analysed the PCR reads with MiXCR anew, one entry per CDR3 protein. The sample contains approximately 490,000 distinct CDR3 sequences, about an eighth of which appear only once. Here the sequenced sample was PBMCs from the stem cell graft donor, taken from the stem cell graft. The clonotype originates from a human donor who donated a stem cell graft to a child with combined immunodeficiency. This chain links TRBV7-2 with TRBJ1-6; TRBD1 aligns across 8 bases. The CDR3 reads CASSLGDRSGYNSPLHF. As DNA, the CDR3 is TGTGCCAGCAGCTTAGGGGACAGGTCCGGCTATAATTCACCCCTCCACTTT.